The 8 T cell receptor beta chains below were found in one sample sequenced in a study of blood T cell repertoires in COVID-19. Sequencing was performed with immunoSEQ multiplex PCR; in TCRdb, only in-frame clones are kept and a portion is missing. The table has about 240,000 clones, 82% seen once. Sequencing was carried out using peripheral blood. Receptors were obtained from a woman aged 60 to 75 with active or convalescent COVID-19.

The chain has TRBV6-5 and TRBJ2-1; TRBD1 might be the D (6 bases). This CDR3 is built from 14 residues. Trimming stripped 8 bases from V and 8 bases from J, with 19 bases between. Germline V gene sequence: CDR1 MNHEY, CDR2 SVGAGI. Here the CDR3 DNA reads TGTGCCAGCGTAGCAGGGGATTCGACCGATGAGCAGTTCTTC. It specifies CASVAGDSTDEQFF.

This chain connects TRBV27 to TRBJ2-7, with 9 nucleotides matching TRBD2. Per the germline V gene, CDR1 is MNHEY and CDR2 is SMNVEV (reference sequence). The CDR3 is 16 residues long. Germline trimming cut 6 bases from V and 3 bases from J; bases unmatched to any gene: 12. This chain's CDR3 is CASSIGSGGIRYEQYF. CDR3 in DNA: TGTGCCAGCAGCATCGGGAGCGGGGGGATACGCTACGAGCAGTACTTC.

The chain uses TRBV5-6 and TRBJ1-2, with D unclear. Germline lookup yields CDR1 SGHDT and CDR2 YYEEEE. This CDR3 is built from 18 residues. The V and J ends lost 4 bases and 8 bases respectively, with 30 bases between them. CDR3 in amino acids: CASSREGGRRAQRWGYTF. As DNA, the CDR3 is TGTGCCAGCAGCCGGGAGGGAGGTCGGAGGGCCCAGCGTTGGGGCTACACCTTC.

This sequence joins TRBV6-5 and TRBJ1-2; 7 nucleotides match TRBD1. CDR1 is MNHEY and CDR2 is SVGAGI in the germline V gene. The CDR3 contains 14 residues. V lost 5 bases, J lost 4 bases, and 7 bases stayed unmatched. Written as DNA, the CDR3 is TGTGCCAGCAGTCAGGGGGAGGCCCTCTATGGCTACACCTTC. It specifies CASSQGEALYGYTF.

This chain joins TRBV6-6 and TRBJ1-1; TRBD1 might be the D (5 bases). In germline, CDR1 is MNHNY, CDR2 SVGAGI (reference sequence). The CDR3 has 14 amino acids. Trimming cost V 2 bases and J 3 bases, with 10 bases left between them. CDR3 sequence reads: CASSYQGGDTEAFF. The CDR3 nucleotides read TGTGCCAGCAGTTACCAGGGCGGGGACACTGAAGCTTTCTTT.

This chain links TRBV19 with TRBJ2-3; TRBD2 aligns across 13 bases. Trimming cost V 5 bases and J 4 bases; bases outside gene matches: 6. Germline CDR1 LNHDA, CDR2 SQIVND (reference sequence). The CDR3 sequence is 16 residues long. The CDR3 here is CASSELTSGGADTQYF. The CDR3 region has the DNA TGTGCCAGTAGTGAATTAACTAGCGGGGGGGCAGATACGCAGTATTTT. The complete variable domain, with remaining parts taken from reference TRBV19 and TRBJ2-3, reads DGGITQSPKYLFRKEGQNVTLSCEQNLNHDAMYWYRQDPGQGLRLIYYSQIVNDFQKGDIAEGYSVSREKKESFPLTVTSAQKNPTAFYLCASSELTSGGADTQYFGPGTRLTVL.

V gene TRBV6-2 or TRBV6-3 combines with J gene TRBJ1-1; 7 bases fit TRBD1. Losses at the gene ends were 6 bases for V and 3 bases for J; bases not matched to a gene: 4. The CDR3 sequence is 13 residues long. Per the germline V gene, CDR1 is MNHEY and CDR2 is SVGEGT. The CDR3 DNA is TGTGCCAGCAGCTTGACAGGGCACACTGAAGCTTTCTTT. It encodes CASSLTGHTEAFF.

This clone was observed once. The chain links TRBV5-1 to TRBJ2-1; TRBD2 matches 12 bases. The CDR3 runs 15 residues. The germline V gene has CDR1 SGHRS and CDR2 YFSETQ. V dropped 7 bases and J dropped 8; count of bases not matched to a gene: 10. The CDR3 loop reads CASGLTSGGRDEQFF. In nucleotides, the CDR3 is TGCGCCAGCGGCCTAACTAGCGGGGGGAGGGATGAGCAGTTCTTC. The whole variable domain, remainder taken from reference TRBV5-1 and TRBJ2-1, is KAGVTQTPRYLIKTRGQQVTLSCSPISGHRSVSWYQQTPGQGLQFLFEYFSETQRNKGNFPGRFSGRQFSNSRSEMNVSTLELGDSALYLCASGLTSGGRDEQFFGPGTRLTVL.